This T cell receptor (beta chain) was documented in a study of lymphopenia after photon versus proton radiotherapy. CDR1 is SNHLY and CDR2 is FYNNEI in the germline V gene. The ends were cut back, 10 bases at V and 0 bases at J, with 16 bases in the middle. The CDR3 consists of 14 residues. Broader study findings: After the lymphocyte nadir, photon-treated repertoires showed oligoclonal expansion, especially of CD8+ Temra cells.

Profiling relied on immunoSEQ multiplex PCR, and the TCRdb table lists in-frame clones only, not all of them. The table includes fewer than 50,000 clones, 65% to 90% detected once. This clone appeared once. No antigen is known for it. J is TRBJ2-7 and V is TRBV2; D is uncertain. This receptor was identified in a man between 35 and 55 years old with gastric cancer. Here the sequenced sample was peripheral blood, taken from a patient treated with photon-based radiotherapy. Here the CDR3 DNA reads TGTGCCACCATCCCCCACACGAGCTCCTACGAGCAGTACTTC. It yields the protein CATIPHTSSYEQYF.